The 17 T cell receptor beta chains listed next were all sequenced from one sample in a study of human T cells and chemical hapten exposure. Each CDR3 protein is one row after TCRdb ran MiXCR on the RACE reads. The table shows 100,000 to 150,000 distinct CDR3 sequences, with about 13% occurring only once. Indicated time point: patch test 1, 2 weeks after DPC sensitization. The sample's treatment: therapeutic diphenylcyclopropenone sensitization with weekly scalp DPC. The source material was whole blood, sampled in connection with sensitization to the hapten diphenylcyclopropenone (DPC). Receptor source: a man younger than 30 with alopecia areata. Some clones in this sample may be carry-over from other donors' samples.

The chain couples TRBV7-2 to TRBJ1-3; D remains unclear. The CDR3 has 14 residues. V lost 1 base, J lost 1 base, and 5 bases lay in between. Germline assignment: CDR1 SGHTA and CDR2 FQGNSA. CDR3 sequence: CASSLDHSGNTIYF. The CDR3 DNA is TGTGCCAGCAGCTTAGACCATTCTGGAAACACCATATATTTT.

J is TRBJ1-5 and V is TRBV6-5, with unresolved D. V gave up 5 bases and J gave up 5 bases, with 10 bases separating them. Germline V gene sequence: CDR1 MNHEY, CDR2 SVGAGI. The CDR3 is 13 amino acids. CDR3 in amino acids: CASSLVAHQPQHF. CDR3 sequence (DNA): TGTGCCAGCAGTCTAGTTGCACATCAGCCCCAGCATTTT.

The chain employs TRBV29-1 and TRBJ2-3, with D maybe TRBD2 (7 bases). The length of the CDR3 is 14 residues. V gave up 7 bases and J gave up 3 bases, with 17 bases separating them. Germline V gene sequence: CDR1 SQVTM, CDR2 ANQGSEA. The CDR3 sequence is CSAEGGGRTDTQYF. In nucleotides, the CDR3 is TGCAGCGCAGAAGGGGGGGGAAGAACAGATACGCAGTATTTT.

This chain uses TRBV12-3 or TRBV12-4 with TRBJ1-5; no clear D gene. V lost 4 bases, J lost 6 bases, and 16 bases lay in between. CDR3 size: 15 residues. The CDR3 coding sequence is TGTGCCAGCAGTTCCCTTGGTGGAGGGCGTCAGCCCCAGCATTTT. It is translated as CASSSLGGGRQPQHF.

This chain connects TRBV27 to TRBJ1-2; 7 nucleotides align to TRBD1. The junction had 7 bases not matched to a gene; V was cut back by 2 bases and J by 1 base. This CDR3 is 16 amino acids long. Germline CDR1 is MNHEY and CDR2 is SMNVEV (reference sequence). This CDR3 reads CASSLRAGGNNYGYTF. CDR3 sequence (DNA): TGTGCCAGCAGTTTACGGGCAGGGGGGAATAACTATGGCTACACCTTC.

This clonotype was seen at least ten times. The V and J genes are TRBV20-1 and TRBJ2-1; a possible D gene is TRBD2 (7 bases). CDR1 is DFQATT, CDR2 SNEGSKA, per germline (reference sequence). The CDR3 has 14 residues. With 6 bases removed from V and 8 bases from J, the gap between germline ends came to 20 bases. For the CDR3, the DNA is TGCAGTGCAAAGGGGGGGCCAAGCGTCGATGAGCAGTTCTTC. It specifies CSAKGGPSVDEQFF.

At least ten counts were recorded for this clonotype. The chain's CDR3 is CASGLASSVQPDTQYF. Here the CDR3 DNA reads TGTGCTAGTGGTTTGGCGTCTAGCGTTCAGCCAGATACGCAGTATTTT. This chain uses TRBV12-5 with TRBJ2-3, with D possibly TRBD2 on 6 matching bases. The CDR3 contains 16 residues. Germline lookup yields CDR1 LGHNT and CDR2 FRNRAP. V lost 1 base to trimming and J lost 4 bases, with 15 bases between them.

In DNA form, the CDR3 reads TGCGCCAGCAGCCAAGTTATAGGCCCGGGTAGAGCTTTCTTT. It specifies CASSQVIGPGRAFF. V and J are TRBV4-1 and TRBJ1-1; D not resolved. Between the trimmed V and J ends, which lost 1 base and 10 bases, there was a span of 16 bases. Germline CDR1 is MGHRA and CDR2 is YSYEKL. This CDR3 is built from 14 residues.

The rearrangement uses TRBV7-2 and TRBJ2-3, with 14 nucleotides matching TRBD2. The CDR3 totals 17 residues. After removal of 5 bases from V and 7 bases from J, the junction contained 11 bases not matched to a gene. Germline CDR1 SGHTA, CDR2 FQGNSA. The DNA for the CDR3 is TGTGCCAGCAGCCCAGCCGGGACTAGCGGGGGCTCGAATACGCAGTATTTT. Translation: CASSPAGTSGGSNTQYF.

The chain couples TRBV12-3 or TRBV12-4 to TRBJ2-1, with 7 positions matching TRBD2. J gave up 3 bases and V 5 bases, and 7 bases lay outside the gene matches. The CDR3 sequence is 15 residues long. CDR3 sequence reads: CASSPRGVVYNEQFF. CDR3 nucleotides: TGTGCCAGCAGTCCCCGGGGGGTTGTCTACAATGAGCAGTTCTTC.

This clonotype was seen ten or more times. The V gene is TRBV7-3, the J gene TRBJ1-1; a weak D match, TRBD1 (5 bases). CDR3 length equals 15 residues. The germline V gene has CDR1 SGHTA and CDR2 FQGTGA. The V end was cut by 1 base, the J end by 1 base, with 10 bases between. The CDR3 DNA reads TGTGCCAGCAGCTTAATGATGGGGCCGAACACTGAAGCTTTCTTT. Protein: CASSLMMGPNTEAFF.

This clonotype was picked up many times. CDR3 amino acids: CASSEGYEQYF. The CDR3 coding sequence is TGTGCCAGCAGTGAGGGTTACGAGCAGTACTTC. V gene TRBV2 combines with J gene TRBJ2-7; no firm D call. Looked up from germline, CDR1 is SNHLY and CDR2 is FYNNEI. The length of the CDR3 is 11 residues. The V end was cut by 3 bases, the J end by 4 bases, with 4 bases between.

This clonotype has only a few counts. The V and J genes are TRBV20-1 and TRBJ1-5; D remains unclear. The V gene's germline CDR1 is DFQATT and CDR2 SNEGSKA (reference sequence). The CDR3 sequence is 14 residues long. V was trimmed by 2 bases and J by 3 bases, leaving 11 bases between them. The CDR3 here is CSARLDDHNQPQHF. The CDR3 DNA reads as TGCAGTGCTAGATTGGATGATCACAATCAGCCCCAGCATTTT.

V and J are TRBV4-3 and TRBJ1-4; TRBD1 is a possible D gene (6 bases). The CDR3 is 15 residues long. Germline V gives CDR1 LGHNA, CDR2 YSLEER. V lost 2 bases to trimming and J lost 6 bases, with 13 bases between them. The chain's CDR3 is CASSQNSQGDEKLFF. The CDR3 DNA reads TGCGCCAGCAGCCAAAATTCACAGGGCGATGAAAAACTGTTTTTT.

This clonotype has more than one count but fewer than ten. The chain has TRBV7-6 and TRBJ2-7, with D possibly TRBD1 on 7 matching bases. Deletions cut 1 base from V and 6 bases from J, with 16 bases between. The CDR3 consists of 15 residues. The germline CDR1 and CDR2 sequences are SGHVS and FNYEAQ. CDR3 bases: TGTGCCAGCAGCTTAGATCCAGGGGGGATGGTCGAGCAGTACTTC. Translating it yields CASSLDPGGMVEQYF.

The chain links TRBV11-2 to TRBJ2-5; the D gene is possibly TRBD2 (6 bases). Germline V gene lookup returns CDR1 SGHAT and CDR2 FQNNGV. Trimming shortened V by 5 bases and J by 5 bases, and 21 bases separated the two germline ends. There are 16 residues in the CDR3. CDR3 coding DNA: TGTGCCAGCAGCGAACGCACGACAGCCCGGGGGGAGACCCAGTACTTC. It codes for CASSERTTARGETQYF.

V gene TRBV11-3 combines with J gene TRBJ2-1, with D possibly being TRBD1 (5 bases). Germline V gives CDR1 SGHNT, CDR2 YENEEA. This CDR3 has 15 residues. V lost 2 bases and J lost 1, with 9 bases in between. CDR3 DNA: TGTGCCAGCAGCTTAACAGGCGAGTCCTACAATGAGCAGTTCTTC. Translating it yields CASSLTGESYNEQFF.